The subject of this entry is one TCR beta chain. The PCR employed 60 Vbeta primers together with 13 Jbeta primers. Profiled with immunoSEQ multiplex PCR; TCRdb holds only in-frame clones, not every one. The sample lists 100,000 to 150,000 clones, around 72% occurring once. V shed 1 base and J 7 bases; nucleotides not matched to a gene: 0. CDR1 is SEHNR, CDR2 FQNEAQ, per germline (reference sequence). The CDR3 runs to 12 residues. This entry is derived from a study of cytomegalovirus exposure and HLA in healthy donors. The sequence derives from a man younger than 45 in good health and CMV-seronegative. This chain connects TRBV7-9 to TRBJ1-1; TRBD1 matches 7 bases. The sequenced material came from PBMCs. In nucleotides, the CDR3 is TGTGCCAGCAGCTTAGGGGACAGTGAAGCTTTCTTT. Translation: CASSLGDSEAFF.